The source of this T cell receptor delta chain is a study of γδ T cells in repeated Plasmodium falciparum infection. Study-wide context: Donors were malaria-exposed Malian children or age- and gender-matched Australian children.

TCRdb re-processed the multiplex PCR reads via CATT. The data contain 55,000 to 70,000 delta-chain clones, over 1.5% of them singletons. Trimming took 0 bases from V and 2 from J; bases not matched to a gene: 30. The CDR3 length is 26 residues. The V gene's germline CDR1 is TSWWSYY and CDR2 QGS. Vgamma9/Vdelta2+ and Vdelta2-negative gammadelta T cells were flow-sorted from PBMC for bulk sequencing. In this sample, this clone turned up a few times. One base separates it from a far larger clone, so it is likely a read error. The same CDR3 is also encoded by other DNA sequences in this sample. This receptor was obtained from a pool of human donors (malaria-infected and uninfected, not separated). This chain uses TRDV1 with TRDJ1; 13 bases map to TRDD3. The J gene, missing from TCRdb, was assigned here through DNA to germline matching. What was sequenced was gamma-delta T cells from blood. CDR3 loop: CALGELGTTGHLLGDTLPWGTDKLIF. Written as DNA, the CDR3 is TGTGCTCTTGGGGAACTGGGTACTACGGGTCATCTACTGGGGGATACGCTCCCCTGGGGGACCGATAAACTCATCTTT.